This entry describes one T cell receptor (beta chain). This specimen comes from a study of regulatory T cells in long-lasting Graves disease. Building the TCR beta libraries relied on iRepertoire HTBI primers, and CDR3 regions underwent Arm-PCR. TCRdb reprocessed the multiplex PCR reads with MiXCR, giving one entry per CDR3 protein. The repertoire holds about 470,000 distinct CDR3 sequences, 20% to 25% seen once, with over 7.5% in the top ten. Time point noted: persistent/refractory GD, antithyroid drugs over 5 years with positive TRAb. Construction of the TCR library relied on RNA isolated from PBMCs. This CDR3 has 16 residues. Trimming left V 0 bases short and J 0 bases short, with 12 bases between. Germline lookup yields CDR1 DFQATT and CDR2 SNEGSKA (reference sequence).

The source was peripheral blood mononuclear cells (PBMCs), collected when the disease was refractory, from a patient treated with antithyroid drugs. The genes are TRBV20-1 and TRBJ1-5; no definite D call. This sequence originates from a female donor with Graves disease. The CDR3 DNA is TGCAGTGCTAGAGATTCGCAGGCCTATAGCAATCAGCCCCAGCATTTT. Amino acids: CSARDSQAYSNQPQHF.